Each of the 29 T cell receptor beta chains below was sequenced from the same sample in a study of T cell repertoires in cytomegalovirus infection. TCRdb redid the calling of the reads with MiXCR, one entry per CDR3 protein. The sample contains around 630,000 distinct CDR3 sequences, roughly a quarter of which appear only once. The source material was CD8+ T cells from PBMCs. Receptor source: a human donor in good health (CMV status not recorded). Some clones in this sample may be carry-over from other donors' samples.

This clonotype was seen many times. The chain links TRBV7-2 to TRBJ2-3; D is undetermined. CDR3 length: 12 amino acids. Germline values: CDR1 SGHTA, CDR2 FQGNSA. V lost 3 bases to trimming and J lost 5 bases, with 6 bases between them. The CDR3 reads CASSFPGDTQYF. CDR3 nucleotide sequence: TGTGCCAGCAGCTTTCCCGGAGATACGCAGTATTTT.

The chain uses TRBV6-6 and TRBJ1-2, with D uncertain. V was shortened by 3 bases and J by 0 bases, with 14 bases between the two germline ends. This CDR3 has 16 residues. Germline lookup yields CDR1 MNHNY and CDR2 SVGAGI (reference sequence). The CDR3: CASSYSGANPNYGYTF. CDR3 DNA: TGTGCCAGCAGTTATTCAGGTGCAAACCCTAACTATGGCTACACCTTC.

The chain recombines TRBV19 with TRBJ2-2; 8 bases align to TRBD1. Germline CDR1 is LNHDA and CDR2 is SQIVND (reference sequence). V lost 7 bases, J lost 0 bases, and 16 bases stayed unmatched. The CDR3 totals 19 residues. This chain's CDR3 is CASTLMRRQGFPNTGELFF. CDR3 bases: TGTGCCAGTACCCTGATGAGGAGACAGGGGTTCCCGAACACCGGGGAGCTGTTTTTT.

This clonotype appeared a few times. The chain combines TRBV20-1 with TRBJ1-3; no clear D gene. V shed 6 bases and J shed 1 base, with 16 bases lying between them. The germline CDR1 and CDR2 sequences are DFQATT and SNEGSKA (reference sequence). The CDR3 contains 15 residues. CDR3: CSATDEGLSGNTIYF. The CDR3 nucleotides read TGCAGTGCCACAGACGAGGGTTTATCTGGAAACACCATATATTTT.

The chain carries TRBV6-2 or TRBV6-3 and TRBJ1-1; D unresolved. Between the trimmed V and J ends, which lost 2 bases and 5 bases, there was a span of 9 bases. The CDR3 covers 13 residues. The germline CDR1 and CDR2 sequences are MNHEY and SVGEGT. CDR3 nucleotide sequence: TGTGCCAGCAGTTACGAAGGCCTAACTGAAGCTTTCTTT. Translated, it gives CASSYEGLTEAFF.

This clonotype showed up just a few times. The chain combines TRBV12-3 or TRBV12-4 with TRBJ2-1, with TRBD2 identical over 12 bases. This CDR3 contains 15 residues. The J segment lost 6 bases and the V segment lost 6 bases, leaving 6 bases of the junction unmatched. This CDR3 is CASSPSGGVANEQFF. CDR3 coding DNA: TGTGCCAGCAGCCCTAGCGGGGGGGTGGCCAATGAGCAGTTCTTC.

The gene calls are TRBV6-2 or TRBV6-3 and TRBJ2-5; D is tentatively TRBD1 or TRBD2 (7 bases each). Germline values: CDR1 MNHEY, CDR2 SVGEGT. The CDR3 contains 18 residues. The V end was cut by 4 bases, the J end by 2 bases, with 23 bases between. The CDR3 loop is CASSFNPAGDRKQETQYF. In DNA form, the CDR3 reads TGTGCCAGCAGTTTCAATCCCGCGGGGGACAGAAAACAAGAGACCCAGTACTTC.

The chain joins TRBV5-4 to TRBJ2-3, with 14 bases matching TRBD2. The CDR3 is 18 amino acids. J gave up 5 bases and V 0 bases, and 8 bases lay outside the gene matches. Germline-derived CDR1 and CDR2 are SGHNT and YYREEE (reference sequence). CDR3 sequence: CASSLGLAGGPKGDTQYF. DNA for the CDR3: TGTGCCAGCAGCTTGGGACTAGCGGGGGGGCCAAAAGGAGATACGCAGTATTTT.

This clonotype was recorded at least ten times. The chain carries TRBV6-2 or TRBV6-3 and TRBJ2-7; D gene ambiguous. Germline values: CDR1 MNHEY, CDR2 SVGEGT. This CDR3 spans 13 amino acids. V lost 6 bases and J 3 bases, leaving 12 bases between the germline ends. DNA of the CDR3: TGTGCCAGCAGAAAGGCGCAGAACTACGAGCAGTACGTC. Its protein product is CASRKAQNYEQYV.

This clonotype appeared many times. The chain is built from TRBV7-2 and TRBJ1-2; 10 bases match TRBD1. Germline V gene lookup returns CDR1 SGHTA and CDR2 FQGNSA. V shed 5 bases, J shed 3 bases, and the junction held 12 bases outside the gene matches. The CDR3 runs to 17 residues. Written as DNA, the CDR3 is TGTGCCAGCAGCCCCTGGACAGGGGGGGACTGGGACTATGGCTACACCTTC. Amino acids: CASSPWTGGDWDYGYTF.

This clonotype was counted only a few times. This chain links TRBV27 with TRBJ2-3; D unresolved. There are 13 residues in the CDR3. Trimming stripped 7 bases from V and 0 bases from J, with 8 bases between. In germline, CDR1 is MNHEY, CDR2 SMNVEV (reference sequence). The CDR3 spells CASISLSTDTQYF. CDR3 DNA: TGTGCCAGCATCTCCTTGAGCACAGATACGCAGTATTTT.

This clonotype was counted between two and nine times. This chain uses TRBV6-5 with TRBJ2-3; 14 positions match TRBD2. V shed 5 bases and J 11 bases; nucleotides not matched to a gene: 3. Germline V lookup: CDR1 MNHEY, CDR2 SVGAGI. The CDR3 length is 13 residues. CDR3 DNA sequence: TGTGCCAGCAGTACCGGGACTAGCGGGGGGCAGTATTTT. It specifies CASSTGTSGGQYF.

The chain joins TRBV28 to TRBJ1-2, with a tentative D call TRBD1 (5 bases). CDR3 size: 11 residues. The germline V gene has CDR1 MDHEN and CDR2 SYDVKM. Between the trimmed V and J ends, which lost 7 bases and 8 bases, there was a span of 11 bases. The CDR3 bases are TGTGCCAGCACCGGGGACCTGGGCTACACCTTC. Protein sequence: CASTGDLGYTF.

This clonotype came up many times. This chain connects TRBV7-6 to TRBJ2-7, with TRBD2 matching 13 bases. With 5 bases clipped from V and 3 bases from J, the junction kept 4 bases outside the gene matches. The CDR3 loop spans 15 amino acids. Germline V gives CDR1 SGHVS, CDR2 FNYEAQ. CDR3 DNA: TGTGCCAGCAGCCTGACTAGCGGGGGGCTCTACGAGCAGTACTTC. This encodes CASSLTSGGLYEQYF. Together with reference TRBV7-6 and TRBJ2-7, the CDR3 gives the full variable domain: GAGVSQSPRYKVTKRGQDVALRCDPISGHVSLYWYRQALGQGPEFLTYFNYEAQQDKSGLPNDRFSAERPEGSISTLTIQRTEQRDSAMYRCASSLTSGGLYEQYFGPGTRLTVT.

This clonotype was recorded at least ten times. This chain connects TRBV7-2 to TRBJ2-1, with TRBD2 identical over 11 bases. Germline loops: CDR1 SGHTA, CDR2 FQGNSA. The junction had 4 bases not matched to a gene; V was cut back by 5 bases and J by 4 bases. The CDR3 has 15 residues. CDR3 in amino acids: CASSNSGGGYNEQFF. CDR3 DNA: TGTGCCAGCAGCAATAGCGGGGGGGGGTACAATGAGCAGTTCTTC. The full variable domain, completed using reference TRBV7-2 and TRBJ2-1, is GAGVSQSPSNKVTEKGKDVELRCDPISGHTALYWYRQSLGQGLEFLIYFQGNSAPDKSGLPSDRFSAERTGGSVSTLTIQRTQQEDSAVYLCASSNSGGGYNEQFFGPGTRLTVL.

A few counts support this clonotype. J is TRBJ1-1 and V is TRBV4-1; 9 bases fit TRBD1. From germline, CDR1 is MGHRA and CDR2 YSYEKL. The CDR3 runs to 13 residues. V lost 7 bases, J lost 4 bases, and 4 bases stayed unmatched. The DNA for the CDR3 is TGCGCCAGCAACGAACAGGGGGCCACTGAAGCTTTCTTT. Amino acids: CASNEQGATEAFF.

The chain carries TRBV12-3 or TRBV12-4 and TRBJ1-1; TRBD1 agrees at 7 bases. Unmatched junction bases numbered 8, after V lost 6 bases and J lost 7 bases. CDR3 size: 13 residues. The CDR3 bases are TGTGCCAGCAGCCTCTGGCGGGACAGTGAAGCTTTCTTT. It is translated as CASSLWRDSEAFF.

In its sample, this clonotype was seen a few times. An end of the junction differs from the germline gene, which may be a read error. This sequence joins TRBV10-3 and TRBJ2-1; maybe TRBD1 (7 bases). The CDR3 length is 13 residues. CDR1 ENHRY and CDR2 SYGVKD come from the germline V gene. The CDR3 DNA sequence: TGTGCCATCACCTCAGGACAGGAGGGAGGTCAGGTCTTC. Protein product: CAITSGQEGGQVF.

This clonotype was recorded at least ten times. The chain links TRBV10-3 to TRBJ2-1, with a weak D call TRBD1 (5 bases). Germline V gives CDR1 ENHRY, CDR2 SYGVKD. The V end was cut by 0 bases, the J end by 2 bases, with 11 bases between. This CDR3 spans 16 amino acids. The CDR3 DNA reads as TGTGCCATCAGTGAGTCGATGGCAGGGACCTACAATGAGCAGTTCTTC. The encoded protein is CAISESMAGTYNEQFF.

The CDR3 DNA reads TGTGCCAGCAGTGAATATAAGGCGGCTCAGCCCCAGCATTTT. Encoded protein: CASSEYKAAQPQHF. The J gene is TRBJ1-5, the V gene TRBV25-1; no clear D gene. The CDR3 contains 14 residues. The ends were cut back, 0 bases at V and 6 bases at J, with 9 bases in the middle. Per the germline V gene, CDR1 is MGHDK and CDR2 is SYGVNS. The complete variable domain, with remaining parts taken from reference TRBV25-1 and TRBJ1-5, reads EADIYQTPRYLVIGTGKKITLECSQTMGHDKMYWYQQDPGMELHLIHYSYGVNSTEKGDLSSESTVSRIRTEHFPLTLESARPSHTSQYLCASSEYKAAQPQHFGDGTRLSIL.

This clonotype was detected many times. The V and J genes are TRBV7-6 and TRBJ2-1; TRBD1 matches at 9 bases. This CDR3 comprises 13 residues. CDR1 SGHVS and CDR2 FNYEAQ come from the germline V gene. V shed 3 bases and J 6 bases; nucleotides not matched to a gene: 0. Here the CDR3 DNA reads TGTGCCAGCAGCTTGACAGGGGGCAATGAGCAGTTCTTC. Translating gives CASSLTGGNEQFF.

In this sample, this clonotype turned up a few times. This rearrangement joins TRBV10-3 to TRBJ1-1, with 8 positions matching TRBD1. The CDR3 consists of 19 residues. Germline V gives CDR1 ENHRY, CDR2 SYGVKD. J lost 0 bases, V lost 4 bases, and 16 bases had no gene match. CDR3 sequence (DNA): TGTGCCATCAGTGTGAGAGCCAGGGGGCAGCCCCCACTGAACACTGAAGCTTTCTTT. Translating gives CAISVRARGQPPLNTEAFF.

This clonotype has just a few counts. The CDR3: CASSESMFIGEAFF. DNA of the CDR3: TGCGCCAGCAGTGAGTCGATGTTTATCGGTGAAGCTTTCTTT. The chain links TRBV10-2 to TRBJ1-1; D ambiguous. Germline CDR1 and CDR2: WSHSY and SAAADI. The CDR3 sequence is 14 residues long. Deletions cut 0 bases from V and 7 bases from J, with 12 bases between.

This clonotype was detected ten times or more. The chain combines TRBV12-3 or TRBV12-4 with TRBJ2-1; 10 nucleotides line up with TRBD2. The CDR3 has 14 residues. The V gene end was trimmed by 8 bases and the J gene end by 5 bases; junction bases not matched to a gene: 6. The CDR3 nucleotides read TGTGCCAGCCTCTTAGCGGGAGGACACAATGAGCAGTTCTTC. Residues: CASLLAGGHNEQFF.

V usage is TRBV7-3 and J usage is TRBJ1-1; 10 bases line up with TRBD1. CDR3 length: 15 residues. The germline V gene has CDR1 SGHTA and CDR2 FQGTGA. J gave up 4 bases and V 4 bases, and 6 bases lay outside the gene matches. This CDR3 is CASSSVGQGGTEAFF. CDR3 coding DNA: TGTGCCAGCAGCTCCGTAGGACAGGGGGGCACTGAAGCTTTCTTT.

Points on this clonotype: Being one base from a much bigger clone, this may be a read error. The rearrangement links TRBV7-6 to TRBJ2-5; D is possibly TRBD2 (6 bases). V was clipped by 5 bases and J by 0 bases, with 16 bases between them. This CDR3 has 16 amino acids. Germline CDR1 is SGHVS and CDR2 is FNYEAQ. DNA for the CDR3: TGTGCCAGCAGCCCCCGACTAGTGGGGTACCAAGAGACCCAGTACTTC. This codes for CASSPRLVGYQETQYF.

The rearrangement links TRBV2 to TRBJ2-1, with 10 bases that match TRBD2. The V and J ends lost 7 bases and 3 bases, in that order; junction bases with no gene match: 15. This CDR3 is built from 18 residues. Germline CDR1 SNHLY, CDR2 FYNNEI. The CDR3 here is CASIEMRFGTSDYNEQFF. CDR3 nucleotide sequence: TGTGCCAGCATCGAAATGAGGTTCGGGACTAGCGACTACAATGAGCAGTTCTTC.

This clonotype was counted ten times or more. J is TRBJ2-7 and V is TRBV11-3; 9 nucleotides align to TRBD1. The trim removed 3 bases at V and 5 bases at J, leaving 8 bases unmatched. Looked up from germline, CDR1 is SGHNT and CDR2 is YENEEA. The CDR3 is made up of 15 amino acids. CDR3 sequence reads: CASSFSTGTGNEQYF. The CDR3 nucleotides read TGTGCCAGCAGCTTTAGCACCGGGACAGGGAACGAGCAGTACTTC.

The rearrangement links TRBV6-2 or TRBV6-3 to TRBJ2-5; D is perhaps TRBD1 or TRBD2 (6 bases each). The CDR3 sequence is 15 residues long. The V end lost 5 bases, the J end lost 1 base, and 14 bases lay between the germline ends. From germline, CDR1 is MNHEY and CDR2 SVGEGT. The CDR3 reads CASSDWRGVQETQYF. CDR3 bases: TGTGCCAGCAGTGATTGGAGGGGGGTCCAAGAGACCCAGTACTTC.